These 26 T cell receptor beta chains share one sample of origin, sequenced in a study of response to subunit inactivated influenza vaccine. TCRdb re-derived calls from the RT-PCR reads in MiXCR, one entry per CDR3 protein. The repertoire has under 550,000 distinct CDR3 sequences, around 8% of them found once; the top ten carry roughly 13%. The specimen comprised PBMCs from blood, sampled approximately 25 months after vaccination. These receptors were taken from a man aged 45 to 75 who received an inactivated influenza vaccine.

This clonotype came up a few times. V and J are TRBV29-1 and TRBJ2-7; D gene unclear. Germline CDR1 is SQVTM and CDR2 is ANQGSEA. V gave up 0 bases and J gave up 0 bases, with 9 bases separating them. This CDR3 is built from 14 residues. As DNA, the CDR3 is TGCAGCGTTGAAGATGGGCAGGTCTCCTACGAGCAGTACTTC. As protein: CSVEDGQVSYEQYF.

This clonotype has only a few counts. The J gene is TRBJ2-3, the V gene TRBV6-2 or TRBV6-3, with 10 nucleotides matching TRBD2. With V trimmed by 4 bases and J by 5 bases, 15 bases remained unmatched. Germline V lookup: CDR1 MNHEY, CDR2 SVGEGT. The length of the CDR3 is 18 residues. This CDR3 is CASSFSGEREGPQDTQYF. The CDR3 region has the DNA TGTGCCAGCAGTTTCTCTGGAGAGCGGGAGGGCCCTCAAGATACGCAGTATTTT.

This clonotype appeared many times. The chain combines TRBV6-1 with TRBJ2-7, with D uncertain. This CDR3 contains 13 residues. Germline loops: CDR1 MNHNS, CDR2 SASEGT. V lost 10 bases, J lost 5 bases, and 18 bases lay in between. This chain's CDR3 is CATRAKLIHEQYF. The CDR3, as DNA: TGTGCCACTAGGGCTAAGCTTATCCACGAGCAGTACTTC.

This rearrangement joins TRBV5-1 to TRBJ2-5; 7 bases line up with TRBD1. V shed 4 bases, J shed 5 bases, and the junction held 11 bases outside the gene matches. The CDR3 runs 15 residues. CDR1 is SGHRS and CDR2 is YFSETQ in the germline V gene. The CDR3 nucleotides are TGCGCCAGCAGCCCCGGACAGGCTCACGGCGAGACCCAGTACTTC. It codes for CASSPGQAHGETQYF. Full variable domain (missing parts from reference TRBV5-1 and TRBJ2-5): KAGVTQTPRYLIKTRGQQVTLSCSPISGHRSVSWYQQTPGQGLQFLFEYFSETQRNKGNFPGRFSGRQFSNSRSEMNVSTLELGDSALYLCASSPGQAHGETQYFGPGTRLLVL.

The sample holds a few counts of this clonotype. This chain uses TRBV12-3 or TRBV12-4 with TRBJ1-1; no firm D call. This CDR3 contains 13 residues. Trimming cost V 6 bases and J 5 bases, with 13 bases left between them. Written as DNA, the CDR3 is TGTGCCAGCAGCCCGGAGGAACGGACTGAAGCTTTCTTT. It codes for CASSPEERTEAFF.

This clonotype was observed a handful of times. The CDR3 DNA reads TGTGCCACCAGTGATCCCACGGGGGCGCACGGGGAGCTGTTTTTT. Amino acid sequence: CATSDPTGAHGELFF. The chain joins TRBV24-1 to TRBJ2-2, with D possibly being TRBD1 or TRBD2 (6 bases each). Germline V gene lookup returns CDR1 KGHDR and CDR2 SFDVKD. The CDR3 has 15 residues. V was cut by 3 bases and J by 7 bases, with 14 bases left in between.

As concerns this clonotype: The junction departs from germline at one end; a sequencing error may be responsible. CDR3 in amino acids: CARSQDQRGGELFF. The CDR3 nucleotides read TGTGCCCGCAGCCAGGACCAGCGGGGCGGGGAGCTGTTTTTT. This sequence joins TRBV4-2 and TRBJ2-2, with TRBD2 matching 7 bases. The CDR3 sequence is 14 residues long. From germline, CDR1 is LGHNA and CDR2 YNFKEQ.

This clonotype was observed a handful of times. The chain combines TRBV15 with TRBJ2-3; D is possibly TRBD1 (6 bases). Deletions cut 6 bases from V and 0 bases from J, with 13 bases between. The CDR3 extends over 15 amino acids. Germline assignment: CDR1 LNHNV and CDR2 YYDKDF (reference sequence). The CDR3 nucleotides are TGTGCCACCAGTCCCCGGGACATTAGCACAGATACGCAGTATTTT. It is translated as CATSPRDISTDTQYF.

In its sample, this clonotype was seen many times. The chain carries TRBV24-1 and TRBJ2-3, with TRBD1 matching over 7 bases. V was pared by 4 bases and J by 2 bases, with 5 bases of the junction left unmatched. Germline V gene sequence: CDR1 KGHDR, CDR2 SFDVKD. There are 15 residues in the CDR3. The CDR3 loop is CATSEGGGTTDTQYF. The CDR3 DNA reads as TGTGCCACCAGTGAAGGGGGCGGCACCACAGATACGCAGTATTTT.

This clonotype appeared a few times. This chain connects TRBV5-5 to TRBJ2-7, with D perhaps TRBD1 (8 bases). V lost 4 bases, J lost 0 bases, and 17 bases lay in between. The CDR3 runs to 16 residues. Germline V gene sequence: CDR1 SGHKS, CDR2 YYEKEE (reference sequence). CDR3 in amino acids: CASSRPGGGSSYEQYF. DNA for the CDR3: TGTGCCAGCAGCCGCCCAGGGGGCGGGAGCTCCTACGAGCAGTACTTC.

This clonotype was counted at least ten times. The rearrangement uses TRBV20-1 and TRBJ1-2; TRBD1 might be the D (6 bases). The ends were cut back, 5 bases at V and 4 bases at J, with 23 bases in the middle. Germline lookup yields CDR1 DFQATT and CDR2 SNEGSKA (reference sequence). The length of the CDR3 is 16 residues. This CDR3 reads CSAPEPNRTVSYGYTF. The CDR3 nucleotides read TGCAGTGCTCCTGAGCCAAACCGGACAGTATCCTATGGCTACACCTTC.

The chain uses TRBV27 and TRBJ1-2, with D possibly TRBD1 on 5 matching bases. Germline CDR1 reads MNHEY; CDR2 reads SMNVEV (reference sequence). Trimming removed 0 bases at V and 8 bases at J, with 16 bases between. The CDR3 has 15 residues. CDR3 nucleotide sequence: TGTGCCAGCAGTTTATCGAATAGGGAGGGGTTCGGCTACACCTTC. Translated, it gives CASSLSNREGFGYTF.

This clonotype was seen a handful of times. CDR3 sequence (DNA): TGTGCCAGCAGTTTGATTAGCGGGGGGGCGAGCACCGGGGAGCTGTTTTTT. It codes for CASSLISGGASTGELFF. The chain recombines TRBV12-3 or TRBV12-4 with TRBJ2-2, with TRBD2 identical over 11 bases. The CDR3 consists of 17 residues. Unmatched junction bases numbered 7, after V lost 3 bases and J lost 4 bases.

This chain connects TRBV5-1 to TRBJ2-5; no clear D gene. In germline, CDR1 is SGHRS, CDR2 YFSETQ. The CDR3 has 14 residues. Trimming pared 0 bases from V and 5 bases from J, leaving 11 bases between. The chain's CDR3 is CASSLGELGETQYF. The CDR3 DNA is TGCGCCAGCAGCTTGGGAGAACTTGGGGAGACCCAGTACTTC.

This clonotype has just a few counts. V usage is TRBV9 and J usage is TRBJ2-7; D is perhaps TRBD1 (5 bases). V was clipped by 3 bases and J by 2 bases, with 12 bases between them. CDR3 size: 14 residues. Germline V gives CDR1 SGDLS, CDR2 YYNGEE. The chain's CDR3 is CASSEGQIPYEQYF. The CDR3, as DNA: TGTGCCAGCAGCGAGGGGCAAATCCCCTACGAGCAGTACTTC.

The CDR3 spells CATSRVGVVSGELFF. CDR3 bases: TGTGCCACCAGCAGAGTTGGGGTCGTGTCCGGGGAGCTGTTTTTT. This chain links TRBV15 with TRBJ2-2; D is undetermined. This CDR3 region has 15 residues. From germline, CDR1 is LNHNV and CDR2 YYDKDF (reference sequence). The germline V and J ends were trimmed by 1 base and 6 bases, with 12 bases remaining between them.

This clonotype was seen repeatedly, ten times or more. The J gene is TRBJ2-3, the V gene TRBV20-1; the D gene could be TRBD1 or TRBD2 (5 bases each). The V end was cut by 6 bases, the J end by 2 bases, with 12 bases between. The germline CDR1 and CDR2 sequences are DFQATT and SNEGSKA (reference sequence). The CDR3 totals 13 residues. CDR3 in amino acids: CSATGTHTDTQYF. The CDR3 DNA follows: TGCAGTGCAACCGGGACCCACACAGATACGCAGTATTTT.

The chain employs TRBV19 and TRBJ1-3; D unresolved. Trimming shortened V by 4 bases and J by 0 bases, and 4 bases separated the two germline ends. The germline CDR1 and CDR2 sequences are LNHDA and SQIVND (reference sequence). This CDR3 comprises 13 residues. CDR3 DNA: TGTGCCAGTAGTACCGACTCTGGAAACACCATATATTTT. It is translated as CASSTDSGNTIYF.

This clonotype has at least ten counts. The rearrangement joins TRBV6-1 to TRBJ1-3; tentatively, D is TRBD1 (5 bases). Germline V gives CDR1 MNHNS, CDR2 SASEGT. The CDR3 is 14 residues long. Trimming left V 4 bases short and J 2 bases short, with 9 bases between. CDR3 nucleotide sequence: TGTGCCAGCAGTGTCCGGGGGACTGGAAACACCATATATTTT. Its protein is CASSVRGTGNTIYF.

The CDR3 loop is CASTPPWGMGFNEKLFF. The CDR3 nucleotides are TGTGCCAGCACCCCACCCTGGGGAATGGGTTTTAATGAAAAACTGTTTTTT. The chain combines TRBV6-1 with TRBJ1-4, with D unresolved. V lost 7 bases and J lost 4, with 22 bases in between. Germline CDR1 reads MNHNS; CDR2 reads SASEGT. The CDR3 length is 17 residues.

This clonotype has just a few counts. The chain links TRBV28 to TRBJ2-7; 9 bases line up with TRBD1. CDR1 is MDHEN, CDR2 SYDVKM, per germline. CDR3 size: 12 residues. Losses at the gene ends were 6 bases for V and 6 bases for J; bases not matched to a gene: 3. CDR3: CASRGTGLEQYF. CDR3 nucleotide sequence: TGTGCCAGCAGGGGGACAGGGCTCGAGCAGTACTTC.

CDR3 sequence (DNA): TGCAGTGCCCCCCGACAGGATAACTATGGCTACACCTTC. Translation: CSAPRQDNYGYTF. The V call is TRBV20-1, the J call TRBJ1-2; maybe TRBD1 (6 bases). The CDR3 totals 13 residues. The V end was cut by 6 bases, the J end by 1 base, with 12 bases between. From germline, CDR1 is DFQATT and CDR2 SNEGSKA (reference sequence).

The CDR3 nucleotides read TGTGCCAGCAGGGCCTCGGGAGAGCAGTTCTTC. It translates to CASRASGEQFF. The chain recombines TRBV12-3 or TRBV12-4 with TRBJ2-1, with D possibly TRBD2 on 5 matching bases. This CDR3 comprises 11 residues. V lost 6 bases and J 10 bases, leaving 10 bases between the germline ends.

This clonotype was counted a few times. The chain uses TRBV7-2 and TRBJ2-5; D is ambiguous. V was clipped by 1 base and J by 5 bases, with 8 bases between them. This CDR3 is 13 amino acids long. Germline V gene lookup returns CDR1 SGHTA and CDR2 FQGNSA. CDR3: CASSLGEVETQYF. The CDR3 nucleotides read TGTGCCAGCAGCTTAGGAGAGGTGGAGACCCAGTACTTC. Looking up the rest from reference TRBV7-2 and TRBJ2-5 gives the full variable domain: GAGVSQSPSNKVTEKGKDVELRCDPISGHTALYWYRQSLGQGLEFLIYFQGNSAPDKSGLPSDRFSAERTGGSVSTLTIQRTQQEDSAVYLCASSLGEVETQYFGPGTRLLVL.

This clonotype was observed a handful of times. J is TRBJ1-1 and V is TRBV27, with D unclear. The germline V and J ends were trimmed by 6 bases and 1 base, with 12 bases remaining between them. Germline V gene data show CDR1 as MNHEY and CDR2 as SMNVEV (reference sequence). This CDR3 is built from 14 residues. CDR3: CASSLTPGNTEAFF. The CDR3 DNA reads TGTGCCAGCAGCCTCACTCCTGGGAACACTGAAGCTTTCTTT.

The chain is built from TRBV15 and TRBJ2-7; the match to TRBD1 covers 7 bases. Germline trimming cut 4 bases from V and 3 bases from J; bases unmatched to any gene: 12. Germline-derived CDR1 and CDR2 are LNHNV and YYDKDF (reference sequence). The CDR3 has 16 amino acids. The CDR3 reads CATSTKPGQWFYEQYF. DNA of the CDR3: TGTGCCACCAGCACCAAACCGGGACAGTGGTTCTACGAGCAGTACTTC.